Following are 11 T cell receptor beta chains from one sample sequenced in a study of T cell responses to AZD1222 COVID-19 vaccine. Using immunoSEQ multiplex PCR, the repertoire was profiled, and TCRdb retains in-frame clones only, with some absent. The profile covers about 150,000 clones, with about 92% appearing a single time and about 9.1% taken by the ten largest. The sample in question was peripheral blood, obtained on day 0 of AZD1222 vaccination. The receptors were gathered from an adult in good health.

The chain combines TRBV5-5 with TRBJ1-5, with D unclear. From germline, CDR1 is SGHKS and CDR2 YYEKEE (reference sequence). CDR3 length: 14 residues. Trimming took 0 bases from V and 3 from J, leaving 7 bases between them. The CDR3 loop is CASSLGAHNQPQHF. In DNA, the CDR3 is TGTGCCAGCAGCTTGGGCGCCCACAATCAGCCCCAGCATTTT.

This CDR3 reads CASSLDGYQPQHF. The CDR3 DNA is TGCGCCAGCAGCTTGGACGGTTATCAGCCCCAGCATTTT. The rearrangement uses TRBV5-1 and TRBJ1-5, with D hard to call. CDR1 is SGHRS, CDR2 YFSETQ, per germline. Trimming pared 0 bases from V and 5 bases from J, leaving 6 bases between. The CDR3 length is 13 residues.

This clone was observed once. The V call is TRBV14, the J call TRBJ1-1, with D unresolved. V was shortened by 1 base and J by 0 bases, with 6 bases between the two germline ends. The germline CDR1 and CDR2 sequences are SGHDN and FVKESK. This CDR3 has 14 amino acids. In DNA, the CDR3 is TGTGCCAGCAGCCAAGTCGGGTTGAACACTGAAGCTTTCTTT. Protein: CASSQVGLNTEAFF. The whole variable domain, remainder taken from reference TRBV14 and TRBJ1-1, is EAGVTQFPSHSVIEKGQTVTLRCDPISGHDNLYWYRRVMGKEIKFLLHFVKESKQDESGMPNNRFLAERTGGTYSTLKVQPAELEDSGVYFCASSQVGLNTEAFFGQGTRLTVV.

This sequence joins TRBV2 and TRBJ1-2, with 7 bases lining up with TRBD1. CDR1 is SNHLY and CDR2 is FYNNEI in the germline V gene. CDR3 size: 13 residues. V lost 2 bases, J lost 3 bases, and 0 bases stayed unmatched. Here the CDR3 reads CASSEQGDYGYTF. The CDR3 bases are TGTGCCAGCAGTGAACAGGGGGACTATGGCTACACCTTC.

The chain links TRBV7-9 to TRBJ1-1; no reliable D call. CDR1 and CDR2 (germline): SEHNR, FQNEAQ (reference sequence). V lost 4 bases to trimming and J lost 8 bases, with 5 bases between them. This CDR3 comprises 10 residues. CDR3 DNA sequence: TGTGCCAGCAGCTCCTCAGAAGCTTTCTTT. It yields the protein CASSSSEAFF.

The chain recombines TRBV6-4 with TRBJ2-3, with TRBD2 identical over 8 bases. The CDR3 runs to 16 residues. CDR1 is MRHNA and CDR2 is SNTAGT in the germline V gene. After removal of 6 bases from V and 0 bases from J, the junction contained 8 bases not matched to a gene. CDR3 nucleotides: TGTGCCAGCAGAAAGCGTAGCGGGGCGAGCACAGATACGCAGTATTTT. It is translated as CASRKRSGASTDTQYF.

This chain connects TRBV12-1 to TRBJ1-1. TRBV12-1 is termed a pseudogene. This CDR3 has 15 amino acids. CDR3 residues: CASQSIPRPYTEAFF. In DNA form, the CDR3 reads TGTGCCAGCCAGAGTATCCCCCGCCCATACACTGAAGCTTTCTTT.

This chain links TRBV3-1 (or the pseudogene TRBV3-2) with TRBJ2-6; D remains ambiguous. The length of the CDR3 is 15 residues. V shed 5 bases and J shed 1 base, with 9 bases lying between them. Germline CDR1 is LGHDT and CDR2 is YNNKEL (reference sequence). The DNA for the CDR3 is TGTGCCAGCAGCTCCCGGGTTTCTGGGGCCAACGTCCTGACTTTC. The encoded protein is CASSSRVSGANVLTF.

The V gene is TRBV4-1, the J gene TRBJ2-1; D not certain. The CDR3 sequence is 18 residues long. V was cut by 4 bases and J by 0 bases, with 19 bases left in between. Germline assignment: CDR1 MGHRA and CDR2 YSYEKL. CDR3 coding DNA: TGCGCCAGCAGCCGCGGTACATCCCACCTCTCCTCCTACAATGAGCAGTTCTTC. It is translated as CASSRGTSHLSSYNEQFF.

This chain uses TRBV4-2 with TRBJ2-7, with 9 bases matching TRBD1. This CDR3 region has 15 residues. CDR1 is LGHNA, CDR2 YNFKEQ, per germline. Unmatched junction bases numbered 6, after V lost 1 base and J lost 5 bases. CDR3 loop: CASSQGLNRGHEQYF. CDR3 bases: TGTGCCAGCAGCCAAGGCCTGAACAGGGGGCACGAGCAGTACTTC.

In its sample, this clone was seen a few times. The chain uses TRBV3-1 (or the pseudogene TRBV3-2) and TRBJ1-1; D is unresolved. Trimming stripped 0 bases from V and 0 bases from J, with 17 bases between. The CDR3 is 18 amino acids. Per the germline V gene, CDR1 is LGHDT and CDR2 is YNNKEL (reference sequence). CDR3 sequence (DNA): TGTGCCAGCAGCCAAGATCGGGGTGGACGTTTTATGAACACTGAAGCTTTCTTT. This codes for CASSQDRGGRFMNTEAFF.